The rows below give T cell receptor beta chains drawn from one sample of a study of blood T cell repertoires in COVID-19. The repertoire was sequenced with immunoSEQ multiplex PCR; TCRdb's copy has only in-frame clones and lacks some. Here the sample spans about 230,000 clones, more than 75% being singletons. Input material: peripheral blood. All receptors come from a man aged 45-65 years with COVID-19, enrolled during active disease. Each CDR3 is given with its conserved first and last residue. A D gene is named only where the DNA matches it firmly. Expanded clones get a size class; other rows say once, few or many, or leave the size out.

clone_size: -; v_call: TRBV9; d_call: TRBD1; j_call: TRBJ1-2; cdr3_aa: CASSATGQGYGYTF; cdr3_nt: TGTGCCAGCAGCGCTACGGGACAGGGGTACGGCTACACCTTC
clone_size: -; v_call: TRBV3-1/TRBV3-2; d_call: TRBD1; j_call: TRBJ1-5; cdr3_aa: CASSLGTAGGQPQHF; cdr3_nt: TGTGCCAGCAGCCTCGGGACAGCGGGCGGGCAGCCCCAGCATTTT
clone_size: -; v_call: TRBV4-3; d_call: -; j_call: TRBJ2-2; cdr3_aa: CASSPGLPNTGELFF; cdr3_nt: TGCGCCAGCAGCCCGGGACTCCCGAACACCGGGGAGCTGTTTTTT
clone_size: -; v_call: TRBV10-3; d_call: TRBD2; j_call: TRBJ2-1; cdr3_aa: CAISDPSGRKDEQFF; cdr3_nt: TGTGCCATCAGTGACCCTAGCGGGAGGAAGGATGAGCAGTTCTTC
clone_size: -; v_call: TRBV9; d_call: TRBD1; j_call: TRBJ2-5; cdr3_aa: CASSADRGGTQYF; cdr3_nt: TGTGCCAGCAGCGCTGACAGGGGTGGGACCCAGTACTTC
clone_size: -; v_call: TRBV2; d_call: -; j_call: TRBJ1-6; cdr3_aa: CASRAVYNSPLHF; cdr3_nt: TGTGCCAGCAGGGCCGTTTATAATTCACCCCTCCACTTT
clone_size: few; v_call: TRBV7-9; d_call: -; j_call: TRBJ2-7; cdr3_aa: CASSLIFGQTYEQYF; cdr3_nt: TGTGCCAGCAGCTTAATTTTTGGACAGACCTACGAGCAGTACTTC
clone_size: -; v_call: TRBV7-2; d_call: TRBD1; j_call: TRBJ2-2; cdr3_aa: CASSLMTGRTGELFF; cdr3_nt: TGTGCCAGCAGCTTAATGACAGGGCGCACCGGGGAGCTGTTTTTT
clone_size: -; v_call: TRBV6-6; d_call: TRBD1; j_call: TRBJ1-1; cdr3_aa: CASVERGRGTEAFF; cdr3_nt: TGTGCCAGCGTAGAAAGGGGGCGCGGCACTGAAGCTTTCTTT
clone_size: -; v_call: TRBV19; d_call: TRBD1; j_call: TRBJ1-1; cdr3_aa: CASTDQGGLQAFF; cdr3_nt: TGTGCCAGTACCGACCAGGGGGGTTTGCAAGCTTTCTTT
clone_size: -; v_call: TRBV3-1/TRBV3-2; d_call: -; j_call: TRBJ2-3; cdr3_aa: CASSSEGPDTQYF; cdr3_nt: TGTGCCAGCAGCTCGGAGGGCCCGGATACGCAGTATTTT
clone_size: -; v_call: TRBV28; d_call: TRBD2; j_call: TRBJ2-3; cdr3_aa: CASSLPPKVAGGRRDTQYF; cdr3_nt: TGTGCCAGCAGTTTACCTCCCAAGGTAGCGGGGGGGCGTCGAGATACGCAGTATTTT
clone_size: -; v_call: TRBV7-8; d_call: TRBD2; j_call: TRBJ2-3; cdr3_aa: CASSSAGGPTDTQYF; cdr3_nt: TGTGCCAGCAGCTCAGCGGGAGGGCCCACAGATACGCAGTATTTT
clone_size: -; v_call: TRBV6-5; d_call: TRBD1; j_call: TRBJ2-3; cdr3_aa: CASRGQGDTQYF; cdr3_nt: TGTGCCAGCAGGGGACAGGGAGATACGCAGTATTTT
clone_size: -; v_call: TRBV7-9; d_call: TRBD1; j_call: TRBJ1-2; cdr3_aa: CASSFGQGWGYTF; cdr3_nt: TGTGCCAGCAGCTTTGGACAGGGTTGGGGCTACACCTTC
clone_size: once; v_call: TRBV30; d_call: TRBD1; j_call: TRBJ1-1; cdr3_aa: CAWSPDRGRAFF; cdr3_nt: TGTGCCTGGAGCCCGGACAGGGGGCGAGCTTTCTTT
clone_size: few; v_call: TRBV28; d_call: -; j_call: TRBJ2-1; cdr3_aa: CASSLDARSYNEQFF; cdr3_nt: TGTGCCAGCAGTTTAGATGCGAGGTCCTACAATGAGCAGTTCTTC
clone_size: -; v_call: TRBV2; d_call: TRBD2; j_call: TRBJ2-1; cdr3_aa: CASSGLAGGGNEQFF; cdr3_nt: TGTGCCAGCAGTGGACTAGCGGGAGGGGGTAATGAGCAGTTCTTC
clone_size: -; v_call: TRBV3-1/TRBV3-2; d_call: TRBD1; j_call: TRBJ1-1; cdr3_aa: CASSQGDRGTFAEAFF; cdr3_nt: TGTGCCAGCAGCCAAGGGGACAGGGGGACGTTCGCTGAAGCTTTCTTT
clone_size: many; v_call: TRBV29-1; d_call: TRBD2; j_call: TRBJ2-1; cdr3_aa: CSVSRLAEYNEQFF; cdr3_nt: TGCAGCGTCTCCCGACTAGCGGAGTACAATGAGCAGTTCTTC
clone_size: -; v_call: TRBV6-5; d_call: -; j_call: TRBJ2-7; cdr3_aa: CASSQQRIYEQYF; cdr3_nt: TGTGCCAGCAGCCAGCAGCGTATCTACGAGCAGTACTTC
clone_size: -; v_call: TRBV2; d_call: -; j_call: TRBJ2-3; cdr3_aa: CASSDVGQSTDTQYF; cdr3_nt: TGTGCCAGCAGTGATGTGGGGCAGAGCACAGATACGCAGTATTTT
clone_size: -; v_call: TRBV9; d_call: TRBD2; j_call: TRBJ2-2; cdr3_aa: CASSTPGLAGSRTGELFF; cdr3_nt: TGTGCCAGCAGCACCCCGGGACTAGCGGGGTCGCGGACCGGGGAGCTGTTTTTT
clone_size: -; v_call: TRBV9; d_call: -; j_call: TRBJ2-5; cdr3_aa: CASSVSGNSQETQYF; cdr3_nt: TGTGCCAGCAGTGTATCAGGGAACTCACAAGAGACCCAGTACTTC
clone_size: -; v_call: TRBV7-7; d_call: TRBD2; j_call: TRBJ2-1; cdr3_aa: CASSLVGSGRGEQFF; cdr3_nt: TGTGCTAGCAGCTTAGTTGGTAGCGGGAGAGGTGAGCAGTTCTTC
clone_size: -; v_call: TRBV7-9; d_call: TRBD1; j_call: TRBJ2-7; cdr3_aa: CASSLARGQDFFYEQYF; cdr3_nt: TGTGCCAGCAGCTTAGCGCGGGGACAGGATTTCTTCTACGAGCAGTACTTC
clone_size: -; v_call: TRBV24-1; d_call: -; j_call: TRBJ1-5; cdr3_aa: CATSDAQGSNQPQHF; cdr3_nt: TGTGCCACCAGTGACGCACAGGGTAGCAATCAGCCCCAGCATTTT
clone_size: -; v_call: TRBV3-1/TRBV3-2; d_call: TRBD1; j_call: TRBJ1-2; cdr3_aa: CASSRGTGQGGYTF; cdr3_nt: TGTGCCAGCAGCCGAGGGACAGGGCAAGGTGGCTACACCTTC
clone_size: once; v_call: TRBV6-5; d_call: TRBD1; j_call: TRBJ1-2; cdr3_aa: CASSYSGGGYGYTF; cdr3_nt: TGTGCCAGCAGTTACTCAGGGGGCGGCTATGGCTACACCTTC
clone_size: -; v_call: TRBV3-1/TRBV3-2; d_call: -; j_call: TRBJ2-1; cdr3_aa: CASSRPDSGYNEQFF; cdr3_nt: TGTGCCAGCAGCCGTCCGGACAGTGGGTACAATGAGCAGTTCTTC
clone_size: -; v_call: TRBV30; d_call: TRBD1; j_call: TRBJ1-5; cdr3_aa: CAWNRGPFQPQHF; cdr3_nt: TGTGCCTGGAACAGGGGGCCCTTTCAGCCCCAGCATTTT
clone_size: -; v_call: TRBV7-2; d_call: TRBD1; j_call: TRBJ1-5; cdr3_aa: CASSARGQGMEQPQHF; cdr3_nt: TGTGCCAGCAGCGCAAGGGGACAGGGTATGGAGCAGCCCCAGCATTTT
clone_size: few; v_call: TRBV18; d_call: -; j_call: TRBJ1-1; cdr3_aa: CASSPPSWETGNTEAFF; cdr3_nt: TGTGCCAGCTCACCACCGAGCTGGGAGACGGGAAACACTGAAGCTTTCTTT
clone_size: -; v_call: TRBV24-1; d_call: -; j_call: TRBJ2-2; cdr3_aa: CATSRRTAPTNTGELFF; cdr3_nt: TGTGCCACCAGTAGAAGGACAGCCCCTACGAACACCGGGGAGCTGTTTTTT
clone_size: -; v_call: TRBV6-5; d_call: TRBD1; j_call: TRBJ1-5; cdr3_aa: CASSPGTGDLLDQHF; cdr3_nt: TGTGCCAGCAGTCCCGGGACAGGAGACCTCTTAGACCAGCATTTT
clone_size: -; v_call: TRBV5-1; d_call: TRBD1; j_call: TRBJ1-1; cdr3_aa: CASSSGTENTEAFF; cdr3_nt: TGCGCCAGCAGCTCCGGGACAGAGAACACTGAAGCTTTCTTT
clone_size: -; v_call: TRBV15; d_call: -; j_call: TRBJ2-1; cdr3_aa: CATSRDLLTVNEQFF; cdr3_nt: TGTGCCACCAGCAGAGATCTATTAACGGTCAATGAGCAGTTCTTC
clone_size: -; v_call: TRBV7-9; d_call: TRBD2; j_call: TRBJ2-4; cdr3_aa: CASSFGPSGGAGDIQYF; cdr3_nt: TGTGCCAGCAGCTTCGGGCCTAGCGGGGGGGCCGGGGACATTCAGTACTTC
clone_size: -; v_call: TRBV19; d_call: TRBD2; j_call: TRBJ2-5; cdr3_aa: CASSMYVAGDGQETQYF; cdr3_nt: TGTGCCAGTAGTATGTATGTAGCGGGAGACGGGCAGGAGACCCAGTACTTC
clone_size: -; v_call: TRBV21-1; d_call: -; j_call: TRBJ1-2; cdr3_aa: CASSPKWGLRPNYGYTF; cdr3_nt: TGTGCCAGCAGCCCAAAGTGGGGCCTGAGGCCTAACTATGGCTACACCTTC
clone_size: once; v_call: TRBV7-9; d_call: -; j_call: TRBJ2-1; cdr3_aa: CASSSPPGTSNYNEQFF; cdr3_nt: TGTGCCAGCAGCTCCCCACCCGGGACTTCCAACTACAATGAGCAGTTCTTC
clone_size: -; v_call: TRBV19; d_call: -; j_call: TRBJ2-1; cdr3_aa: CASSFEQGLYNEQFF; cdr3_nt: TGTGCCAGTAGTTTTGAACAGGGCCTATACAATGAGCAGTTCTTC
clone_size: -; v_call: TRBV2; d_call: -; j_call: TRBJ1-2; cdr3_aa: CASSEFWGQANPISYGYTF; cdr3_nt: TGTGCCAGCAGTGAATTTTGGGGCCAGGCCAACCCGATTAGCTATGGCTACACCTTC
clone_size: -; v_call: TRBV3-1/TRBV3-2; d_call: -; j_call: TRBJ2-3; cdr3_aa: CASSQQGTDTQYF; cdr3_nt: TGTGCCAGCAGCCAACAGGGCACAGATACGCAGTATTTT
clone_size: -; v_call: TRBV9; d_call: -; j_call: TRBJ1-4; cdr3_aa: CASSVRGSTNEKLFF; cdr3_nt: TGTGCCAGCAGCGTAAGAGGGTCCACTAATGAAAAACTGTTTTTT
clone_size: -; v_call: TRBV5-1; d_call: -; j_call: TRBJ2-5; cdr3_aa: CASSLVQDQETQYF; cdr3_nt: TGCGCCAGCAGCTTGGTACAAGACCAAGAGACCCAGTACTTC
clone_size: -; v_call: TRBV28; d_call: TRBD1; j_call: TRBJ2-7; cdr3_aa: CASSGTGRSTYEQYF; cdr3_nt: TGTGCCAGCAGTGGGACAGGGAGAAGTACGTACGAGCAGTACTTC